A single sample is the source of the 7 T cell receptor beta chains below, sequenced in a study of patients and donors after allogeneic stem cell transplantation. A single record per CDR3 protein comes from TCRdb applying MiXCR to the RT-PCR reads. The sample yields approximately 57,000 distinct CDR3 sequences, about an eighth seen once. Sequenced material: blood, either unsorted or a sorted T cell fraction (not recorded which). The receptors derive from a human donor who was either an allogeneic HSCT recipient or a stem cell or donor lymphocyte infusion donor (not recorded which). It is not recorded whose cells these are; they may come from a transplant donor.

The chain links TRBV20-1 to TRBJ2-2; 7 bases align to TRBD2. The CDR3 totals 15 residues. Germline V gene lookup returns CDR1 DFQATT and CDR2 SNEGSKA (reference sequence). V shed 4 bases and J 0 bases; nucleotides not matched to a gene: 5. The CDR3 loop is CSATTSAPNTGELFF. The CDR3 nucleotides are TGCAGTGCTACAACTAGCGCCCCGAACACCGGGGAGCTGTTTTTT.

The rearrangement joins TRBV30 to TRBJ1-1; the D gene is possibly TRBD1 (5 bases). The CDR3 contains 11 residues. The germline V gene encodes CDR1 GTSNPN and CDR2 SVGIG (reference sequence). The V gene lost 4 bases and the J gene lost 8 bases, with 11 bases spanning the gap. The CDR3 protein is CAWIERGEAFF. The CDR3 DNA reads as TGTGCCTGGATCGAGAGGGGAGAAGCTTTCTTT.

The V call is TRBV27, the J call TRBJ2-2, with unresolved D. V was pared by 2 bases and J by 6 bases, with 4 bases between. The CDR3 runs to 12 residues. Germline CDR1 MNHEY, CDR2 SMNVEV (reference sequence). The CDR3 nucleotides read TGTGCCAGCAGTTTAATCGCCGGGGAGCTGTTTTTT. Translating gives CASSLIAGELFF.

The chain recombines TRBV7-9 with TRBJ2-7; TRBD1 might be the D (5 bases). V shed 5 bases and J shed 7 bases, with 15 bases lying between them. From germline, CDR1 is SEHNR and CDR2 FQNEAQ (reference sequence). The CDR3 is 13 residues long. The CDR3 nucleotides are TGTGCCAGCAGCGTAACTCAGGGTTGGGAGCAGTACTTC. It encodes CASSVTQGWEQYF.

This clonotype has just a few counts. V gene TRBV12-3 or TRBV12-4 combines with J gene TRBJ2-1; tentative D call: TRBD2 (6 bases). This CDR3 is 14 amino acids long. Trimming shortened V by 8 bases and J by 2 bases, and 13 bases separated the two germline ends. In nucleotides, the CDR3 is TGTGCCAGCTCGGGGGAGTGGACCTACAATGAGCAGTTCTTC. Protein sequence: CASSGEWTYNEQFF.

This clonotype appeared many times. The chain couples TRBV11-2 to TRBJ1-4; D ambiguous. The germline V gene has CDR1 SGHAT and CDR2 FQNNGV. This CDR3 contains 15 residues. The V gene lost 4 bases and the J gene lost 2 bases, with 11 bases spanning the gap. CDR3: CASSSQLSTNEKLFF. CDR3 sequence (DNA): TGTGCCAGCAGCTCCCAATTGTCGACTAATGAAAAACTGTTTTTT.

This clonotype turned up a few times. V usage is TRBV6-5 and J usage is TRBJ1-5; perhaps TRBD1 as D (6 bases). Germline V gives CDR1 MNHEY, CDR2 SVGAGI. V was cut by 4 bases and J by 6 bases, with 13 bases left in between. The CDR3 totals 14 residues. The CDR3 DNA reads TGTGCCAGCAGTTTGGACAGTGGGATTCAGCCCCAGCATTTT. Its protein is CASSLDSGIQPQHF.